The 5 T cell receptor beta chains below come from one sample, sequenced in a study of shared clonotypes between healthy human individuals. Generated by immunoSEQ multiplex PCR, the TCRdb table keeps only in-frame clones and is missing some. In the table there are around 1.1 million clones, about 84% of which are singletons. Sequencing input: memory CD4+ T cells from PBMCs. Regarding subset: CD45RA-negative fraction. The receptors derive from a man in his late teens or twenties in good health. Some clones in this sample may be carry-over from other donors' samples.

CDR3 nucleotide sequence: TGTGCCAGCTCACCTTTAGGACAGGTGGAAACTATGCAGTTCTTC. The encoded protein is CASSPLGQVETMQFF. V and J are TRBV18 and TRBJ2-1, with TRBD1 matching 7 bases. Germline CDR1 is KGHSH and CDR2 is LQKENI. V shed 3 bases, J shed 12 bases, and the junction held 14 bases outside the gene matches. The CDR3 has 15 amino acids.

This clone came up a few times. The CDR3 DNA reads as TGTGCCAGCAGCCCCGGCTCGGCTCAAGAGACCCAGTACTTC. As protein: CASSPGSAQETQYF. V and J are TRBV11-2 and TRBJ2-5; no clear D. The germline CDR1 and CDR2 sequences are SGHAT and FQNNGV. With 5 bases removed from V and 2 bases from J, the gap between germline ends came to 12 bases. The CDR3 totals 14 residues.

This chain links TRBV10-3 with TRBJ1-5; no reliable D call. The V gene lost 0 bases and the J gene lost 3 bases, with 9 bases spanning the gap. This CDR3 contains 15 residues. CDR1 and CDR2 (germline): ENHRY, SYGVKD. CDR3 protein: CAISESLPSNQPQHF. The DNA for the CDR3 is TGTGCCATCAGTGAGTCGCTGCCGTCCAATCAGCCCCAGCATTTT.

This chain links TRBV4-2 with TRBJ2-1, with 9 bases lining up with TRBD2. Germline CDR1 LGHNA, CDR2 YNFKEQ. The CDR3 sequence is 19 residues long. Trimming at V came to 2 bases and at J to 5 bases, leaving 16 bases not matched to a gene. CDR3 sequence (DNA): TGTGCCAGCAGCCAAAACGCACTAGCGGGTGTGAACTATGACAATGAGCAGTTCTTC. Amino acids: CASSQNALAGVNYDNEQFF.

This clone has only a few counts. The V call is TRBV18, the J call TRBJ1-1; possibly TRBD1 for D (6 bases). With 2 bases removed from V and 8 bases from J, the gap between germline ends came to 21 bases. Germline V gene sequence: CDR1 KGHSH, CDR2 LQKENI. The CDR3 consists of 16 residues. Here the CDR3 DNA reads TGTGCCAGCTCACCAGACTACAGGGTAGAGGTTGGCGAAGCTTTCTTT. Protein product: CASSPDYRVEVGEAFF.